The 26 T cell receptor beta chains in this list originate from one sample, sequenced in a study of glioma-infiltrating T cells after dendritic cell vaccination. Specified time point: after dendritic cell vaccination, including at tumor progression/relapse. The repertoire was sequenced with immunoSEQ multiplex PCR; TCRdb's copy has only in-frame clones and lacks some. The sample shows around 90,000 clones, over 75% of them seen only once. The sample consisted of blood, taken after dendritic cell vaccination. The source of these receptors is a human donor with glioblastoma.

The chain uses TRBV10-3 and TRBJ2-1, with TRBD1 identical over 12 bases. The V and J ends lost 5 bases and 5 bases, in that order; junction bases with no gene match: 4. CDR1 ENHRY and CDR2 SYGVKD come from the germline V gene. This CDR3 is 15 amino acids long. CDR3 in amino acids: CAISWDRGLDNEQFF. The CDR3 DNA sequence: TGTGCCATCAGTTGGGACAGGGGGCTAGACAATGAGCAGTTCTTC.

Concerning this clone itself: The same CDR3 also results from other DNA sequences found in this sample. This chain uses TRBV28 with TRBJ1-6; D is possibly TRBD1 (6 bases). The V end lost 6 bases, the J end lost 13 bases, and 22 bases lay between the germline ends. The CDR3 totals 15 residues. Germline V gene sequence: CDR1 MDHEN, CDR2 SYDVKM. CDR3 sequence (DNA): TGTGCCAGCAGCCCGTCCACAGGGAAAATATCCCCCCTCCACTTT. This codes for CASSPSTGKISPLHF.

V usage is TRBV2 and J usage is TRBJ2-5; D is undetermined. The CDR3 is 12 amino acids. Looked up from germline, CDR1 is SNHLY and CDR2 is FYNNEI. V shed 6 bases and J shed 6 bases, with 11 bases lying between them. The CDR3 protein is CASRSTVQTQYF. In DNA form, the CDR3 reads TGTGCCAGCAGGTCAACAGTACAGACCCAGTACTTC.

V is TRBV27 and J is TRBJ1-3, with a possible D match to TRBD1 (5 bases). This CDR3 is built from 12 residues. Between the trimmed V and J ends, which lost 5 bases and 4 bases, there was a span of 6 bases. Germline V lookup: CDR1 MNHEY, CDR2 SMNVEV (reference sequence). The CDR3 spells CASSNRGNTIYF. Here the CDR3 DNA reads TGTGCCAGCAGTAACAGGGGAAACACCATATATTTT.

The chain's CDR3 is CASSKETGGAGTEAFF. DNA for the CDR3: TGTGCCAGCAGTAAGGAGACAGGGGGCGCGGGGACTGAAGCTTTCTTT. The chain couples TRBV2 to TRBJ1-1; 10 bases are shared with TRBD1. This CDR3 is 16 amino acids long. Germline loops: CDR1 SNHLY, CDR2 FYNNEI. After removal of 5 bases from V and 5 bases from J, the junction contained 11 bases not matched to a gene.

This chain links TRBV7-2 with TRBJ2-5, with D unclear. Germline CDR1 and CDR2: SGHTA and FQGNSA. The CDR3 loop spans 12 amino acids. V was pared by 5 bases and J by 3 bases, with 7 bases between. CDR3 in DNA: TGTGCCAGCAGCCCACAGAAAGAGACCCAGTACTTC. Translating it yields CASSPQKETQYF.

The rearrangement uses TRBV29-1 and TRBJ1-1; maybe TRBD1 (6 bases). Germline V lookup: CDR1 SQVTM, CDR2 ANQGSEA. V lost 7 bases to trimming and J lost 8 bases, with 17 bases between them. The CDR3 contains 12 residues. The CDR3 sequence is CSELLSQGEAFF. CDR3 bases: TGCAGCGAGCTCCTCAGTCAGGGGGAAGCTTTCTTT.

The chain recombines TRBV30 with TRBJ1-1; 7 positions agree with TRBD1. The CDR3 contains 12 residues. Germline values: CDR1 GTSNPN, CDR2 SVGIG (reference sequence). The V and J ends lost 4 bases and 6 bases, in that order; junction bases with no gene match: 5. CDR3 in amino acids: CAWIARGAEAFF. In nucleotides, the CDR3 is TGTGCCTGGATAGCCAGGGGGGCTGAAGCTTTCTTT.

V and J are TRBV18 and TRBJ2-7, with TRBD1 identical over 9 bases. The CDR3 extends over 14 amino acids. Losses at the gene ends were 6 bases for V and 3 bases for J; bases not matched to a gene: 6. Germline lookup yields CDR1 KGHSH and CDR2 LQKENI. In DNA, the CDR3 is TGTGCCAGCTCTCCCGGACAGGGGAGCTACGAGCAGTACGTC. Its protein is CASSPGQGSYEQYV.

The chain has TRBV18 and TRBJ1-1; 8 nucleotides align to TRBD1. The junction had 8 bases not matched to a gene; V was cut back by 2 bases and J by 6 bases. CDR1 KGHSH and CDR2 LQKENI come from the germline V gene. This CDR3 comprises 15 residues. Written as DNA, the CDR3 is TGTGCCAGCTCACCATTTGAAGGACAGGGCGCTGAAGCTTTCTTT. The encoded protein is CASSPFEGQGAEAFF.

This clone came up a few times. This chain connects TRBV4-1 to TRBJ1-4; D remains unclear. The ends were cut back, 0 bases at V and 4 bases at J, with 9 bases in the middle. CDR1 is MGHRA, CDR2 YSYEKL, per germline. The CDR3 covers 15 residues. CDR3 sequence: CASSQEDSFNEKLFF. DNA of the CDR3: TGCGCCAGCAGCCAAGAGGACTCCTTTAATGAAAAACTGTTTTTT.

This clone was seen more than once but under ten times. The chain has TRBV7-7 and TRBJ2-5, with TRBD2 matching 11 bases. Germline-derived CDR1 and CDR2 are SSHAT and FNYEAQ (reference sequence). J gave up 4 bases and V 3 bases, and 4 bases lay outside the gene matches. The length of the CDR3 is 15 residues. The CDR3 bases are TGTGCCAGCAGCTTTACTAGCGGGGGCCGAGAGACCCAGTACTTC. This sequence encodes CASSFTSGGRETQYF.

The chain employs TRBV27 and TRBJ2-5; TRBD1 agrees at 8 bases. The CDR3 covers 14 residues. J was trimmed by 4 bases and V by 8 bases; bases with no gene match: 9. CDR1 MNHEY and CDR2 SMNVEV come from the germline V gene (reference sequence). The CDR3 DNA is TGTGCCAGCCGTGGCAGGGGGCTAGGAGAGACCCAGTACTTC. It yields the protein CASRGRGLGETQYF.

This chain links TRBV6-1 with TRBJ2-7; 9 nucleotides agree with TRBD1. The CDR3 covers 13 residues. Germline V gene data show CDR1 as MNHNS and CDR2 as SASEGT. The ends lost 6 bases at V and 7 bases at J; junction bases unmatched: 7. The CDR3 reads CASSQQGAGEQYV. The CDR3 DNA follows: TGTGCCAGCAGCCAACAGGGGGCTGGTGAGCAGTACGTC.

This chain links TRBV6-1 with TRBJ2-1; D perhaps matches TRBD2 (6 bases). The CDR3 is 15 residues long. Trimming removed 2 bases from V and 4 bases from J, with 12 bases in between. Per germline, CDR1 MNHNS and CDR2 SASEGT. The CDR3 spells CASSESLAVYNEQFF. Here the CDR3 DNA reads TGTGCCAGCAGTGAATCACTAGCAGTATACAATGAGCAGTTCTTC.

The rearrangement joins TRBV11-2 to TRBJ1-2; 7 nucleotides agree with TRBD1. V dropped 1 base and J dropped 8; count of bases not matched to a gene: 7. The CDR3 extends over 14 amino acids. Germline CDR1 reads SGHAT; CDR2 reads FQNNGV. CDR3 coding DNA: TGTGCCAGCAGCTTAGTTCAAGGGGGCAACGGCTACACCTTC. It encodes CASSLVQGGNGYTF.

This clone was observed a handful of times. The chain carries TRBV28 and TRBJ1-1; D remains ambiguous. The germline CDR1 and CDR2 sequences are MDHEN and SYDVKM. Trimming took 6 bases from V and 5 from J, leaving 10 bases between them. The CDR3 is 12 amino acids. DNA for the CDR3: TGTGCCAGCAGAGCGATTTATACTGAAGCTTTCTTT. Protein product: CASRAIYTEAFF. Filled out from reference TRBV28 and TRBJ1-1, the complete variable domain reads DVKVTQSSRYLVKRTGEKVFLECVQDMDHENMFWYRQDPGLGLRLIYFSYDVKMKEKGDIPEGYSVSREKKERFSLILESASTNQTSMYLCASRAIYTEAFFGQGTRLTVV.

This clone was observed a few times. The genes are TRBV15 and TRBJ1-1; D unclear. The CDR3 is 12 amino acids. The ends were cut back, 0 bases at V and 5 bases at J, with 4 bases in the middle. Per the germline V gene, CDR1 is LNHNV and CDR2 is YYDKDF (reference sequence). CDR3 in amino acids: CATSRDQTEAFF. DNA for the CDR3: TGTGCCACCAGCAGAGACCAGACTGAAGCTTTCTTT.

The chain combines TRBV7-7 with TRBJ2-2, with D perhaps TRBD1 (5 bases). The V gene's germline CDR1 is SSHAT and CDR2 FNYEAQ (reference sequence). Deletions cut 5 bases from V and 3 bases from J, with 13 bases between. The CDR3 consists of 15 residues. DNA of the CDR3: TGTGCCAGCAGCCCGCACGGACAAGACACCGGGGAGCTGTTTTTT. It encodes CASSPHGQDTGELFF.

This chain joins TRBV7-8 and TRBJ2-3; TRBD1 might be the D (6 bases). CDR1 is SGHVS, CDR2 FQNEAQ, per germline. Trimming shortened V by 0 bases and J by 8 bases, and 12 bases separated the two germline ends. The CDR3 runs to 14 residues. Here the CDR3 reads CASSLASGGSTQYF. CDR3 nucleotide sequence: TGTGCCAGCAGCTTAGCGTCTGGGGGCAGTACGCAGTATTTT.

The chain couples TRBV13 to TRBJ2-3; tentatively, D is TRBD2 (7 bases). V gave up 0 bases and J gave up 3 bases, with 16 bases separating them. Germline V gene data show CDR1 as PRHDT and CDR2 as FYEKMQ (reference sequence). This CDR3 is built from 17 residues. CDR3: CASSLGAGASGTDTQYF. CDR3 in DNA: TGTGCCAGCAGCTTAGGTGCGGGGGCAAGTGGAACAGATACGCAGTATTTT.

The rearrangement uses TRBV15 and TRBJ2-3; 9 bases match TRBD2. The CDR3 extends over 16 amino acids. Germline V lookup: CDR1 LNHNV, CDR2 YYDKDF (reference sequence). The trim removed 0 bases at V and 3 bases at J, leaving 4 bases unmatched. The CDR3 spells CATSRDQAGGTDTQYF. CDR3 in DNA: TGTGCCACCAGCAGAGATCAAGCGGGGGGAACAGATACGCAGTATTTT.

The rearrangement uses TRBV15 and TRBJ2-7; TRBD2 agrees at 9 bases. Trimming took 1 base from V and 3 from J; bases not matched to a gene: 4. Germline V CDR1 and CDR2: LNHNV, YYDKDF (reference sequence). This CDR3 has 15 amino acids. CDR3 coding DNA: TGTGCCACCAGCAGAGGGGGTAGCGGGGGCTACGAGCAGTACTTC. As protein: CATSRGGSGGYEQYF.

This clone appeared a single time. The chain joins TRBV19 to TRBJ2-2, with D hard to call. Trimming pared 7 bases from V and 1 base from J, leaving 13 bases between. The CDR3 length is 15 residues. Germline lookup yields CDR1 LNHDA and CDR2 SQIVND (reference sequence). CDR3 nucleotide sequence: TGTGCCAGTACCTCGCCAGGCAGGAACACCGGGGAGCTGTTTTTT. Translation gives CASTSPGRNTGELFF.

The chain has TRBV7-2 and TRBJ1-4, with 9 nucleotides matching TRBD1. In germline, CDR1 is SGHTA, CDR2 FQGNSA. The V segment lost 1 base and the J segment 8 bases; nucleotides outside the gene matches: 5. The CDR3 consists of 15 residues. The CDR3 DNA sequence: TGTGCCAGCAGCTTAGTCCGGGGGACAGGGGAAAAACTGTTTTTT. Translation: CASSLVRGTGEKLFF.

The chain combines TRBV6-1 with TRBJ1-2, with a possible D match to TRBD1 (5 bases). There are 14 residues in the CDR3. In germline, CDR1 is MNHNS, CDR2 SASEGT. With 5 bases removed from V and 5 bases from J, the gap between germline ends came to 15 bases. The CDR3: CASSSEDIGYGYTF. In nucleotides, the CDR3 is TGTGCCAGCAGTTCCGAGGACATAGGGTATGGCTACACCTTC.